A selection of T cell receptor beta chains follows, all from one sample in a study of T cell changes during pregnancy in multiple sclerosis. The repertoire was sequenced with immunoSEQ multiplex PCR; TCRdb's copy has only in-frame clones and lacks some. Of about 86,000 clones in the sample, approximately 90% are singletons; the top ten hold 1.5% to 2%. This sample comprised peripheral blood, obtained in the first trimester of pregnancy. The receptors were gathered from a female donor in good health, enrolled as a control in a pregnancy study. The CDR3 runs from the conserved cysteine through the conserved F or W. A D gene is named only where the DNA matches it firmly. Clone size appears in some rows only: once, few, many, or a class for an expanded clone.

NA,TRBJ1-2,few,TRBV6-5,TGTGCCAGCAGTTACTCGACAGGATATGGCTACACCTTC,CASSYSTGYGYTF
TRBD1,TRBJ1-1,NA,TRBV7-8,TGTGCCACTTCCGGCGGGGACAGGTACACTGAAGCTTTCTTT,CATSGGDRYTEAFF
TRBD1,TRBJ2-1,NA,TRBV19,TGTGCCAGTAGTAGTTTAGGACAGGCTTACAATGAGCAGTTCTTC,CASSSLGQAYNEQFF
NA,TRBJ1-2,NA,TRBV7-9,TGTGCCAGCAGCCCCACCAGTTACACTAACTATGGCTACACCTTC,CASSPTSYTNYGYTF
NA,TRBJ1-3,NA,TRBV28,TGTGCCAGCAGTTTAGGCGGAAACACCATATATTTT,CASSLGGNTIYF
TRBD2,TRBJ2-3,NA,TRBV6-4,TGTGCCAGCAGCATAGCGGGGGACACAGATACGCAGTATTTT,CASSIAGDTDTQYF
NA,TRBJ1-2,NA,TRBV28,TGTGCCAGCGTCCCCGGGGGGCACGACGGCTACACCTTC,CASVPGGHDGYTF
NA,TRBJ2-3,NA,TRBV5-1,TGCGCCAGCAGCTTGGGGACAGTCCTCGGGGATACGCAGTATTTT,CASSLGTVLGDTQYF
TRBD2,TRBJ2-3,NA,TRBV9,TGTGCCAGCAGCGTAGGTGGCGGGGGGGCAGATACGCAGTATTTT,CASSVGGGGADTQYF
NA,TRBJ1-3,NA,TRBV11-2,TGTGCCAGCAGCTTAGCCCAGACAAGTGAGAACACCATATATTTT,CASSLAQTSENTIYF
NA,TRBJ1-2,NA,TRBV2,TGTGCCAGCAGGACATCCAGCTATGGCTACACCTTC,CASRTSSYGYTF
TRBD2,TRBJ2-1,NA,TRBV6-4,TGTGCCAGCAGTGAACTAGCGGGGGCAAATGAGCAGTTCTTC,CASSELAGANEQFF
NA,TRBJ1-5,NA,TRBV18,TGTGCCAGCTCACAACAGGGAACCCATAGCAATCAGCCCCAGCATTTT,CASSQQGTHSNQPQHF
TRBD2,TRBJ2-7,NA,TRBV18,TGTGCCAGCTCACCAAGGGAGGGATCCTACGAGCAGTACTTC,CASSPREGSYEQYF
NA,TRBJ2-7,once,TRBV6-1,TGTGCCAGCAGGGAACAGACTCCTGCTAGCGAGCAGTACTTC,CASREQTPASEQYF
NA,TRBJ1-2,NA,TRBV25-1,TGTGCCAGCAGTGACAGGCCCTATGGCTACACCTTC,CASSDRPYGYTF
NA,TRBJ2-3,NA,TRBV7-2,TGTGCCAGCAGAGGGGGGGCGCAGTATTTT,CASRGGAQYF
NA,TRBJ1-4,NA,TRBV18,TGTGCCAGCTCACCTCCGGGGGATGAAAAACTGTTTTTT,CASSPPGDEKLFF
NA,TRBJ2-3,few,TRBV5-1,TGCGCCAGCACCTCTGGGCGGGGAGTTGCAGATACGCAGTATTTT,CASTSGRGVADTQYF
NA,TRBJ2-2,NA,TRBV7-2,TGTGCCAGCAGCCCCCGTCCCGGGGAGCTGTTTTTT,CASSPRPGELFF
NA,TRBJ1-2,few,TRBV9,TGTGCCAGCTTCTCCTATGGCTACACCTTC,CASFSYGYTF
NA,TRBJ1-2,NA,TRBV29-1,TGCAGCGTTGGTGAGGGTCGGGGTATCAACTATGGCTACACCTTC,CSVGEGRGINYGYTF
TRBD1,TRBJ1-1,once,TRBV18,TGTGCCAGCTCACCCACAGGGGGTGAGACTGAAGCTTTCTTT,CASSPTGGETEAFF
TRBD1,TRBJ1-1,NA,TRBV5-8,TGTGCCAGCAGCAGGAGGGTTCGGGACAGGGTGGAAGCTTTCTTT,CASSRRVRDRVEAFF
NA,TRBJ1-3,NA,TRBV6-1,TGTGCCAGCACCCCATACAGCTCTGGAAACACCATATATTTT,CASTPYSSGNTIYF
TRBD1,TRBJ1-5,NA,TRBV4-2,TGTGCCAGCAGCCAAGAGGGACAGGGCGGGCAGCCCCAGCATTTT,CASSQEGQGGQPQHF
NA,TRBJ2-7,once,TRBV28,TGTGCCAGCAGACTCGCGAGCTCCTACGAGCAGTACTTC,CASRLASSYEQYF
NA,TRBJ1-3,once,TRBV14,TGTGCCAGCAGCCCCTTCCTGGGAAACACCATATATTTT,CASSPFLGNTIYF
NA,TRBJ1-4,NA,TRBV14,TGTGCCAGCAGCCAACTCAGGGGCACTAATGAAAAACTGTTTTTT,CASSQLRGTNEKLFF
TRBD1,TRBJ1-1,NA,TRBV7-2,TGTGCCAGCAGCCTACGAACAGGGGATGGCACTGAAGCTTTCTTT,CASSLRTGDGTEAFF
NA,TRBJ1-5,NA,TRBV27,TGTGCCAGCAGTCCCCGAGGAGCCTTGGGGCCCCAGCATTTT,CASSPRGALGPQHF
NA,TRBJ2-1,NA,TRBV5-4,TGTGCCAGCAGCTCGGCGTTAAGGGCTAGCCTCGATGAGCAGTTCTTC,CASSSALRASLDEQFF
NA,TRBJ1-2,NA,TRBV2,TGTGCCAGCAGTGAAAGTGTTGGAGGTTATGGCTACACCTTC,CASSESVGGYGYTF